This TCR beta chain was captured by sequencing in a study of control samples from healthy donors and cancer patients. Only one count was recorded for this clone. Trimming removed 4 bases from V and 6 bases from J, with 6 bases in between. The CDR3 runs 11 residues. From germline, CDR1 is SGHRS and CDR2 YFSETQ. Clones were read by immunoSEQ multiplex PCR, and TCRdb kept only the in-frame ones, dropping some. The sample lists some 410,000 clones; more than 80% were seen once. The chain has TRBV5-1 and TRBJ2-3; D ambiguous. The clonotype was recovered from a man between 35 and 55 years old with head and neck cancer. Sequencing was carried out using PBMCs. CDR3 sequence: CASSTTDTQYF. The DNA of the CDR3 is TGCGCCAGCAGCACCACGGATACGCAGTATTTT.